One and the same sample provided the 23 T cell receptor beta chains below, sequenced in a study of PD-L1 blockade in urothelial cancer. TCRdb keeps only in-frame clones here, not all; method: immunoSEQ multiplex PCR. The sample has about 36,000 clones, over 65% seen once. Stated time point: peripheral blood 6 weeks after treatment start. The source was PBMCs, collected around atezolizumab (anti-PD-L1) treatment. All receptors come from a man between 40 and 49 years old with urothelial cancer.

This clone was counted between two and nine times. V and J are TRBV5-4 and TRBJ1-1, with 8 bases that match TRBD1. Losses at the gene ends were 4 bases for V and 1 base for J; bases not matched to a gene: 6. The CDR3 has 15 amino acids. CDR1 is SGHNT, CDR2 YYREEE, per germline (reference sequence). The CDR3 DNA is TGTGCCAGCAGCACGTGGACAGGGAGGAACACTGAAGCTTTCTTT. Amino acids: CASSTWTGRNTEAFF.

CDR3 residues: CASSEEVGQYSNQPQHF. The CDR3 DNA reads TGTGCCAGCAGTGAAGAGGTAGGACAGTATAGCAATCAGCCCCAGCATTTT. The chain couples TRBV2 to TRBJ1-5, with TRBD1 as a possible D gene (6 bases). The CDR3 is made up of 17 amino acids. V lost 1 base to trimming and J lost 0 bases, with 13 bases between them. Germline V CDR1 and CDR2: SNHLY, FYNNEI.

V usage is TRBV11-1 and J usage is TRBJ2-3, with D possibly matching TRBD1 (5 bases). V was trimmed by 5 bases and J by 6 bases, leaving 15 bases between them. This CDR3 comprises 14 residues. Germline CDR1 reads SGHAT; CDR2 reads FQDESV (reference sequence). The CDR3 nucleotides are TGTGCCAGCAGCCCGGCCAGGGTAGTGGATACGCAGTATTTT. Translating it yields CASSPARVVDTQYF.

By share, this clone counts as medium-sized. V and J are TRBV6-5 and TRBJ1-5, with D possibly matching TRBD1 (5 bases). The CDR3 spans 13 residues. The V gene's germline CDR1 is MNHEY and CDR2 SVGAGI. CDR3 bases: TGTGTTTCGGCCAGGGTACTCAATCAGCCCCAGCATTTT. Encoded protein: CVSARVLNQPQHF.

V usage is TRBV4-1 and J usage is TRBJ1-1; 7 bases are shared with TRBD1. This CDR3 contains 16 residues. The germline CDR1 and CDR2 sequences are MGHRA and YSYEKL. The V and J ends lost 10 bases and 0 bases, in that order; junction bases with no gene match: 14. The CDR3 protein is CATKTGRGVMNTEAFF. In nucleotides, the CDR3 is TGCGCCACCAAAACAGGCAGGGGGGTTATGAACACTGAAGCTTTCTTT.

This clone was seen once. The chain recombines TRBV30 with TRBJ1-1; D gene ambiguous. CDR3 size: 11 residues. The V end lost 5 bases, the J end lost 2 bases, and 6 bases lay between the germline ends. Germline assignment: CDR1 GTSNPN and CDR2 SVGIG (reference sequence). The CDR3 coding sequence is TGTGCCTGGGGGCGAAACACTGAAGCTTTCTTT. This encodes CAWGRNTEAFF.

The rearrangement uses TRBV2 and TRBJ2-2, with 7 bases matching TRBD2. The CDR3 covers 15 residues. The ends lost 6 bases at V and 3 bases at J; junction bases unmatched: 7. Looked up from germline, CDR1 is SNHLY and CDR2 is FYNNEI. The CDR3 sequence: CASRSGRGYTGELFF. Here the CDR3 DNA reads TGTGCCAGCAGGTCAGGGCGGGGGTACACCGGGGAGCTGTTTTTT.

The chain joins TRBV4-1 to TRBJ2-1, with TRBD2 matching over 13 bases. With V trimmed by 2 bases and J by 4 bases, 5 bases remained unmatched. The CDR3 is 17 amino acids. Germline V gives CDR1 MGHRA, CDR2 YSYEKL. The CDR3 here is CASSQTTSGRAYNEQFF. Here the CDR3 DNA reads TGCGCCAGCAGCCAAACTACTAGCGGGAGGGCTTACAATGAGCAGTTCTTC.

The rearrangement uses TRBV15 and TRBJ2-7; 9 bases fit TRBD2. This CDR3 contains 16 residues. The ends lost 5 bases at V and 4 bases at J; junction bases unmatched: 12. CDR1 is LNHNV, CDR2 YYDKDF, per germline (reference sequence). Written as DNA, the CDR3 is TGTGCCACCAGCGCAAAGACTAGCGGTACTGGTTACGAGCAGTACTTC. Its protein is CATSAKTSGTGYEQYF.

V gene TRBV10-2 combines with J gene TRBJ2-5; D might be TRBD1 (5 bases). The CDR3 spans 14 residues. The V end was cut by 3 bases, the J end by 1 base, with 9 bases between. Germline assignment: CDR1 WSHSY and CDR2 SAAADI. CDR3 DNA sequence: TGCGCCAGCAGTGACGGACAATTCCAAGAGACCCAGTACTTC. As protein: CASSDGQFQETQYF.

The chain carries TRBV27 and TRBJ2-7, with D maybe TRBD1 (5 bases). Trimming pared 0 bases from V and 3 bases from J, leaving 21 bases between. CDR3 length: 18 amino acids. Germline V gene data show CDR1 as MNHEY and CDR2 as SMNVEV (reference sequence). The CDR3 sequence is CASSLSYAGQSKSYEQYF. The CDR3, as DNA: TGTGCCAGCAGTTTATCTTATGCCGGACAATCTAAAAGCTACGAGCAGTACTTC.

V usage is TRBV11-2 and J usage is TRBJ2-2; 9 positions match TRBD2. The CDR3 spans 16 residues. V dropped 1 base and J dropped 5; count of bases not matched to a gene: 5. The V gene's germline CDR1 is SGHAT and CDR2 FQNNGV. The CDR3 spells CASSLGAAGGTGELFF. In nucleotides, the CDR3 is TGTGCCAGCAGCTTAGGTGCAGCGGGAGGAACCGGGGAGCTGTTTTTT. Full variable domain (rest looked up from reference TRBV11-2 and TRBJ2-2): EAGVAQSPRYKIIEKRQSVAFWCNPISGHATLYWYQQILGQGPKLLIQFQNNGVVDDSQLPKDRFSAERLKGVDSTLKIQPAKLEDSAVYLCASSLGAAGGTGELFFGEGSRLTVL.

The chain uses TRBV5-1 and TRBJ2-7; maybe TRBD2 (6 bases). Trimming removed 0 bases from V and 5 bases from J, with 15 bases in between. The CDR3 is made up of 15 amino acids. The germline CDR1 and CDR2 sequences are SGHRS and YFSETQ. For the CDR3, the DNA is TGCGCCAGCAGCTTGGGGGCGGGAAGGGTTGACGAGCAGTACTTC. Its translation is CASSLGAGRVDEQYF.

V usage is TRBV10-3 and J usage is TRBJ2-3; D is unclear. Germline CDR1 ENHRY, CDR2 SYGVKD. V was shortened by 3 bases and J by 3 bases, with 4 bases between the two germline ends. This CDR3 is built from 12 residues. As DNA, the CDR3 is TGTGCCATCAGTGATATGACAGATACGCAGTATTTT. Translating gives CAISDMTDTQYF.

This clone came up once. The chain is built from TRBV28 and TRBJ2-5; no reliable D call. This CDR3 contains 15 residues. Germline V gene sequence: CDR1 MDHEN, CDR2 SYDVKM. V was trimmed by 4 bases and J by 1 base, leaving 13 bases between them. The CDR3 nucleotides read TGTGCCAGCAGTTCTCCCCCTCGCAGCCAAGAGACCCAGTACTTC. It specifies CASSSPPRSQETQYF.

V and J are TRBV28 and TRBJ1-1; weak D call: TRBD1 (5 bases). V lost 5 bases and J 10 bases, leaving 23 bases between the germline ends. From germline, CDR1 is MDHEN and CDR2 SYDVKM. CDR3 size: 15 residues. The CDR3 DNA reads as TGTGCCAGCAGTCCATTAAGCGCCTCGGGGGGATCAGCTTTCTTT. Residues: CASSPLSASGGSAFF. The full variable domain, its missing parts supplied by reference TRBV28 and TRBJ1-1, is DVKVTQSSRYLVKRTGEKVFLECVQDMDHENMFWYRQDPGLGLRLIYFSYDVKMKEKGDIPEGYSVSREKKERFSLILESASTNQTSMYLCASSPLSASGGSAFFGQGTRLTVV.

The gene calls are TRBV7-9 and TRBJ1-3; TRBD1 might be the D (5 bases). This CDR3 comprises 17 residues. Per germline, CDR1 SEHNR and CDR2 FQNEAQ (reference sequence). Trimming stripped 1 base from V and 1 base from J, with 14 bases between. DNA of the CDR3: TGTGCCAGCAGCTTAGAGGGCGCAGGGCGGTCTGGAAACACCATATATTTT. It specifies CASSLEGAGRSGNTIYF.

This clone was detected only a few times. The chain carries TRBV6-5 and TRBJ2-1, with D possibly being TRBD2 (6 bases). Germline V CDR1 and CDR2: MNHEY, SVGAGI. V dropped 6 bases and J dropped 10 bases, with 10 bases sitting between them. The CDR3 loop spans 11 amino acids. The CDR3 coding sequence is TGTGCCAGCAGGTACGGGAGAGAGCAGTTCTTC. It translates to CASRYGREQFF.

The genes are TRBV4-2 and TRBJ1-6; 7 bases agree with TRBD1. Germline CDR1 LGHNA, CDR2 YNFKEQ. J lost 5 bases, V lost 4 bases, and 2 bases had no gene match. This CDR3 is built from 14 residues. The CDR3 spells CASSPTGNNSPLHF. The CDR3 DNA follows: TGTGCCAGCAGCCCGACAGGGAATAATTCACCCCTCCACTTT.

V gene TRBV28 combines with J gene TRBJ2-7; perhaps TRBD1 as D (6 bases). Germline CDR1 MDHEN, CDR2 SYDVKM. Trimming left V 3 bases short and J 5 bases short, with 14 bases between. The CDR3 sequence is 14 residues long. CDR3 DNA: TGTGCCAGCAGTTTCGTAACAGGGAGCCACGAGCAGTACTTC. Translating it yields CASSFVTGSHEQYF. Looking up the rest from reference TRBV28 and TRBJ2-7 gives the full variable domain: DVKVTQSSRYLVKRTGEKVFLECVQDMDHENMFWYRQDPGLGLRLIYFSYDVKMKEKGDIPEGYSVSREKKERFSLILESASTNQTSMYLCASSFVTGSHEQYFGPGTRLTVT.

This clone occurred once. The chain joins TRBV29-1 to TRBJ1-5; weak D call: TRBD1 (6 bases). The CDR3 extends over 16 amino acids. Deletions cut 5 bases from V and 3 bases from J, with 20 bases between. Germline V CDR1 and CDR2: SQVTM, ANQGSEA. The DNA for the CDR3 is TGCAGCGTTAGTCAAGGGATCCCAGGGGACAATCAGCCCCAGCATTTT. Its translation: CSVSQGIPGDNQPQHF.

The chain has TRBV5-6 and TRBJ2-7; perhaps TRBD2 as D (6 bases). Germline CDR1 and CDR2: SGHDT and YYEEEE. V was pared by 3 bases and J by 2 bases, with 18 bases between. The length of the CDR3 is 16 residues. CDR3 amino acids: CASSSNHVAETYEQYF. The CDR3 coding sequence is TGTGCCAGCAGCTCTAACCACGTAGCGGAGACCTACGAGCAGTACTTC.

The chain joins TRBV5-6 to TRBJ2-1, with a possible D match to TRBD2 (5 bases). Trimming took 4 bases from V and 3 from J, leaving 14 bases between them. This CDR3 has 15 amino acids. Per the germline V gene, CDR1 is SGHDT and CDR2 is YYEEEE. The CDR3 spells CASSATGSGYNEQFF. CDR3 in DNA: TGTGCCAGCAGCGCTACTGGGAGCGGCTACAATGAGCAGTTCTTC.